Shown below are 21 T cell receptor beta chains from a single sample sequenced in a study of long-term antiretroviral therapy in people with HIV. Researchers report immunoSEQ v3.0 was run at survey level. Here immunoSEQ multiplex PCR was the method, and the copy in TCRdb shows in-frame clones only, minus some. Of over 25,000 clones in the sample, 95% to 98% were seen once. The sequenced sample was unsorted PBMCs, obtained 7.6 years after starting antiretroviral therapy. Receptor source: a man aged 25 to 45 with HIV.

This clone was seen once. This chain connects TRBV2 to TRBJ1-2, with 8 bases matching TRBD1. V dropped 10 bases and J dropped 5; count of bases not matched to a gene: 3. The CDR3 is 11 residues long. Germline V CDR1 and CDR2: SNHLY, FYNNEI. The CDR3 nucleotides are TGTGCCACAACAGGGGGGTATGGCTACACCTTC. Protein: CATTGGYGYTF.

This chain connects TRBV28 to TRBJ2-5; D uncertain. V lost 3 bases, J lost 4 bases, and 9 bases lay in between. The CDR3 extends over 13 amino acids. Germline loops: CDR1 MDHEN, CDR2 SYDVKM. CDR3 bases: TGTGCCAGCAGTTTCTCATCCATAGAGACCCAGTACTTC. It specifies CASSFSSIETQYF.

The genes are TRBV2 and TRBJ1-2; D not certain. Germline V gene data show CDR1 as SNHLY and CDR2 as FYNNEI. Trimming removed 0 bases from V and 9 bases from J, with 8 bases in between. CDR3 length equals 12 residues. The CDR3 DNA reads as TGTGCCAGCAGTGAAGCGGGCCGGAGCTACACCTTC. Its protein is CASSEAGRSYTF.

This chain connects TRBV6-1 to TRBJ1-4; D gene ambiguous. Per germline, CDR1 MNHNS and CDR2 SASEGT. The ends were cut back, 3 bases at V and 8 bases at J, with 13 bases in the middle. The CDR3 totals 14 residues. The CDR3 DNA sequence: TGTGCCAGCAGTGAGGGTCCAGAATCAGAAAAACTGTTTTTT. It specifies CASSEGPESEKLFF.

The gene calls are TRBV19 and TRBJ1-2; possible D gene TRBD1, 5 bases. Trimming took off 4 bases at V and 6 bases at J, with 9 bases between the two ends. The CDR3 loop spans 12 amino acids. Looked up from germline, CDR1 is LNHDA and CDR2 is SQIVND (reference sequence). CDR3 region: CASSKRGDGYTF. DNA of the CDR3: TGTGCCAGTAGTAAAAGGGGCGATGGCTACACCTTC.

The CDR3 is CASSEGDRAFYEQYF. CDR3 nucleotide sequence: TGTGCCAGCAGCGAGGGGGACAGGGCCTTCTACGAGCAGTACTTC. J is TRBJ2-7 and V is TRBV11-3; 9 nucleotides agree with TRBD1. Germline CDR1 and CDR2: SGHNT and YENEEA. The CDR3 is 15 amino acids. V lost 5 bases and J lost 3; bases outside the gene matches: 8.

The chain combines TRBV4-1 with TRBJ2-2; 9 bases fit TRBD2. The V gene end was trimmed by 6 bases and the J gene end by 3 bases; junction bases not matched to a gene: 8. This CDR3 spans 16 amino acids. Germline V CDR1 and CDR2: MGHRA, YSYEKL. CDR3 loop: CASRPRAGGHTGELFF. CDR3 in DNA: TGCGCCAGCAGGCCGCGGGCGGGAGGGCACACCGGGGAGCTGTTTTTT.

This chain uses TRBV6-1 with TRBJ1-5; D ambiguous. The CDR3 extends over 14 amino acids. V was clipped by 4 bases and J by 6 bases, with 13 bases between them. From germline, CDR1 is MNHNS and CDR2 SASEGT. This chain's CDR3 is CASSVGFGPQPQHF. The CDR3, as DNA: TGTGCCAGCAGTGTGGGGTTTGGCCCTCAGCCCCAGCATTTT.

In DNA form, the CDR3 reads TGTGCCAGCAGCTACCTAATGGGTTCCAACTCCTACGAGCAGTACTTC. Its protein product is CASSYLMGSNSYEQYF. The gene calls are TRBV7-8 and TRBJ2-7; D is undetermined. Germline CDR1 reads SGHVS; CDR2 reads FQNEAQ. This CDR3 has 16 amino acids. V gave up 4 bases and J gave up 0 bases, with 16 bases separating them. Full variable domain (outside the CDR3, taken from reference TRBV7-8 and TRBJ2-7): GAGVSQSPRYKVAKRGQDVALRCDPISGHVSLFWYQQALGQGPEFLTYFQNEAQLDKSGLPSDRFFAERPEGSVSTLKIQRTQQEDSAVYLCASSYLMGSNSYEQYFGPGTRLTVT.

This sequence joins TRBV6-6 and TRBJ2-7; 7 nucleotides align to TRBD1. The ends lost 7 bases at V and 2 bases at J; junction bases unmatched: 11. The V gene's germline CDR1 is MNHNY and CDR2 SVGAGI (reference sequence). The CDR3 is 15 residues long. The CDR3 sequence is CASTSRQGAAYEQYF. The CDR3 bases are TGTGCCAGCACTTCCCGACAGGGAGCGGCCTACGAGCAGTACTTC.

The chain uses TRBV7-6 and TRBJ1-4; no firm D call. Germline V gives CDR1 SGHVS, CDR2 FNYEAQ. V lost 5 bases, J lost 12 bases, and 16 bases lay in between. This CDR3 is built from 13 residues. The CDR3 loop is CASSPLQGSELFF. Here the CDR3 DNA reads TGTGCCAGCAGCCCCCTTCAAGGTAGTGAACTGTTTTTT.

The rearrangement joins TRBV15 to TRBJ1-1; no reliable D call. The germline V and J ends were trimmed by 0 bases and 5 bases, with 7 bases remaining between them. CDR3 size: 13 residues. Germline lookup yields CDR1 LNHNV and CDR2 YYDKDF (reference sequence). CDR3 residues: CATSREPGTEAFF. Here the CDR3 DNA reads TGTGCCACCAGCAGAGAGCCAGGTACTGAAGCTTTCTTT.

J is TRBJ1-5 and V is TRBV5-6, with D uncertain. The germline V gene has CDR1 SGHDT and CDR2 YYEEEE. The V end was cut by 0 bases, the J end by 4 bases, with 8 bases between. The CDR3 is 14 residues long. CDR3: CASSLGIGNQPQHF. The CDR3 nucleotides are TGTGCCAGCAGCTTGGGGATTGGAAATCAGCCCCAGCATTTT.

There are a few counts of this clone. The chain has TRBV6-6 and TRBJ2-2, with TRBD1 as a possible D gene (5 bases). V was cut by 0 bases and J by 6 bases, with 11 bases left in between. The CDR3 has 15 residues. Germline lookup yields CDR1 MNHNY and CDR2 SVGAGI (reference sequence). The CDR3 coding sequence is TGTGCCAGCAGTTACTCGTCAGGGCCATCCGGGGAGCTGTTTTTT. Translation: CASSYSSGPSGELFF.

The chain is built from TRBV2 and TRBJ2-1; 8 bases match TRBD2. V lost 6 bases, J lost 1 base, and 8 bases stayed unmatched. Germline V CDR1 and CDR2: SNHLY, FYNNEI. This CDR3 contains 16 residues. CDR3 DNA sequence: TGTGCCAGCAGCACGGGAGGGCCCTCTTCCTACAATGAGCAGTTCTTC. It encodes CASSTGGPSSYNEQFF.

The chain carries TRBV11-3 and TRBJ2-1; TRBD2 agrees at 7 bases. The V gene end was trimmed by 4 bases and the J gene end by 8 bases; junction bases not matched to a gene: 11. CDR1 is SGHNT, CDR2 YENEEA, per germline. The CDR3 runs to 15 residues. CDR3: CASSSSGGSMDEQFF. For the CDR3, the DNA is TGTGCCAGCAGCTCCTCCGGGGGGAGTATGGATGAGCAGTTCTTC. Supplemented by reference TRBV11-3 and TRBJ2-1, the full variable domain reads EAGVVQSPRYKIIEKKQPVAFWCNPISGHNTLYWYLQNLGQGPELLIRYENEEAVDDSQLPKDRFSAERLKGVDSTLKIQPAELGDSAVYLCASSSSGGSMDEQFFGPGTRLTVL.

The chain has TRBV7-9 and TRBJ2-7; D is possibly TRBD1 (5 bases). V gave up 2 bases and J gave up 3 bases, with 14 bases separating them. CDR3 length: 15 residues. The germline V gene encodes CDR1 SEHNR and CDR2 FQNEAQ (reference sequence). The CDR3 DNA follows: TGTGCCAGCAGCTTAAGCCAGGGAAGCTTCTACGAGCAGTACTTC. Translation: CASSLSQGSFYEQYF.

The chain has TRBV6-5 and TRBJ2-1; D unresolved. Per the germline V gene, CDR1 is MNHEY and CDR2 is SVGAGI. V was shortened by 6 bases and J by 7 bases, with 7 bases between the two germline ends. This CDR3 has 11 residues. The DNA of the CDR3 is TGTGCCAGCAGCCGTAAGAATGAGCAGTTCTTC. Protein: CASSRKNEQFF.

The V and J genes are TRBV5-5 and TRBJ1-2; D is unresolved. V was cut by 2 bases and J by 4 bases, with 9 bases left in between. Germline CDR1 is SGHKS and CDR2 is YYEKEE (reference sequence). The CDR3 covers 13 residues. The CDR3 here is CASSFKGGYGYTF. In DNA form, the CDR3 reads TGTGCCAGCAGCTTTAAGGGCGGCTATGGCTACACCTTC.

V usage is TRBV6-6 and J usage is TRBJ2-7, with 7 bases identical to TRBD2. CDR3 length: 13 amino acids. V trimming: 2 bases; J trimming: 6 bases; junction bases outside the gene matches: 4. Per the germline V gene, CDR1 is MNHNY and CDR2 is SVGAGI (reference sequence). The CDR3 DNA sequence: TGTGCCAGCAGTTACGTGGGAGGGAGCGAGCAGTACTTC. Its translation is CASSYVGGSEQYF.

V gene TRBV6-4 combines with J gene TRBJ2-1; 7 nucleotides align to TRBD1. CDR1 is MRHNA and CDR2 is SNTAGT in the germline V gene. The CDR3 is 15 amino acids. With 6 bases clipped from V and 9 bases from J, the junction kept 14 bases outside the gene matches. CDR3 DNA sequence: TGTGCCAGCAGAGTAGAGGACAGGTATGCGTCTGAGCAGTTCTTC. This gives the protein CASRVEDRYASEQFF.